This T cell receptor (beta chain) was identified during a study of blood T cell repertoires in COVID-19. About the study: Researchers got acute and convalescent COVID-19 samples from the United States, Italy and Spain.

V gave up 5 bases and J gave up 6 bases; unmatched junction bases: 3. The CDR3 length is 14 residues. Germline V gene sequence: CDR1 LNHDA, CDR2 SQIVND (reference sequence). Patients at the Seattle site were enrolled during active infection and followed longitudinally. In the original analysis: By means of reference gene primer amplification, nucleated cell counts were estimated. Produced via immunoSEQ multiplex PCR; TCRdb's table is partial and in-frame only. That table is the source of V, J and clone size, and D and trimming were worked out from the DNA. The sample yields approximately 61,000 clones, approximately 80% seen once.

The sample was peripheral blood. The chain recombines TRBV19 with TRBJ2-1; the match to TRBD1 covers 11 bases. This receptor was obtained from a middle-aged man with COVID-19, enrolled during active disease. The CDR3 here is CASSWTGGFNEQFF. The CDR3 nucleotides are TGTGCCAGTAGTTGGACAGGGGGCTTCAATGAGCAGTTCTTC.